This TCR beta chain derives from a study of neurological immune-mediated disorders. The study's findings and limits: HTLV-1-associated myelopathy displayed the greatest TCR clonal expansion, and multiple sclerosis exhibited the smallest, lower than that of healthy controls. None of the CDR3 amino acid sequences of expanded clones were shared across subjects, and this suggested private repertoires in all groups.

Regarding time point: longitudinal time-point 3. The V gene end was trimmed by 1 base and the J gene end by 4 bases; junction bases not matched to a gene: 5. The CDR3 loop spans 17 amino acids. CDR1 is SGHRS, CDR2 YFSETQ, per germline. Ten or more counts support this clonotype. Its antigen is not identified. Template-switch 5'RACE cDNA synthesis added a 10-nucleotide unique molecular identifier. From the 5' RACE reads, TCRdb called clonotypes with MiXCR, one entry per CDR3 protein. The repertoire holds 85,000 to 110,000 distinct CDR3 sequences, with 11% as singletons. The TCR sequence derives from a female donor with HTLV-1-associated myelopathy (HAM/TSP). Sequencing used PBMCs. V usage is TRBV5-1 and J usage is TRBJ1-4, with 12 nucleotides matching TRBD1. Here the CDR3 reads CASSLSGQGAFNEKLFF. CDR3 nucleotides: TGCGCCAGCAGCTTGTCGGGACAGGGGGCTTTTAATGAAAAACTGTTTTTT.